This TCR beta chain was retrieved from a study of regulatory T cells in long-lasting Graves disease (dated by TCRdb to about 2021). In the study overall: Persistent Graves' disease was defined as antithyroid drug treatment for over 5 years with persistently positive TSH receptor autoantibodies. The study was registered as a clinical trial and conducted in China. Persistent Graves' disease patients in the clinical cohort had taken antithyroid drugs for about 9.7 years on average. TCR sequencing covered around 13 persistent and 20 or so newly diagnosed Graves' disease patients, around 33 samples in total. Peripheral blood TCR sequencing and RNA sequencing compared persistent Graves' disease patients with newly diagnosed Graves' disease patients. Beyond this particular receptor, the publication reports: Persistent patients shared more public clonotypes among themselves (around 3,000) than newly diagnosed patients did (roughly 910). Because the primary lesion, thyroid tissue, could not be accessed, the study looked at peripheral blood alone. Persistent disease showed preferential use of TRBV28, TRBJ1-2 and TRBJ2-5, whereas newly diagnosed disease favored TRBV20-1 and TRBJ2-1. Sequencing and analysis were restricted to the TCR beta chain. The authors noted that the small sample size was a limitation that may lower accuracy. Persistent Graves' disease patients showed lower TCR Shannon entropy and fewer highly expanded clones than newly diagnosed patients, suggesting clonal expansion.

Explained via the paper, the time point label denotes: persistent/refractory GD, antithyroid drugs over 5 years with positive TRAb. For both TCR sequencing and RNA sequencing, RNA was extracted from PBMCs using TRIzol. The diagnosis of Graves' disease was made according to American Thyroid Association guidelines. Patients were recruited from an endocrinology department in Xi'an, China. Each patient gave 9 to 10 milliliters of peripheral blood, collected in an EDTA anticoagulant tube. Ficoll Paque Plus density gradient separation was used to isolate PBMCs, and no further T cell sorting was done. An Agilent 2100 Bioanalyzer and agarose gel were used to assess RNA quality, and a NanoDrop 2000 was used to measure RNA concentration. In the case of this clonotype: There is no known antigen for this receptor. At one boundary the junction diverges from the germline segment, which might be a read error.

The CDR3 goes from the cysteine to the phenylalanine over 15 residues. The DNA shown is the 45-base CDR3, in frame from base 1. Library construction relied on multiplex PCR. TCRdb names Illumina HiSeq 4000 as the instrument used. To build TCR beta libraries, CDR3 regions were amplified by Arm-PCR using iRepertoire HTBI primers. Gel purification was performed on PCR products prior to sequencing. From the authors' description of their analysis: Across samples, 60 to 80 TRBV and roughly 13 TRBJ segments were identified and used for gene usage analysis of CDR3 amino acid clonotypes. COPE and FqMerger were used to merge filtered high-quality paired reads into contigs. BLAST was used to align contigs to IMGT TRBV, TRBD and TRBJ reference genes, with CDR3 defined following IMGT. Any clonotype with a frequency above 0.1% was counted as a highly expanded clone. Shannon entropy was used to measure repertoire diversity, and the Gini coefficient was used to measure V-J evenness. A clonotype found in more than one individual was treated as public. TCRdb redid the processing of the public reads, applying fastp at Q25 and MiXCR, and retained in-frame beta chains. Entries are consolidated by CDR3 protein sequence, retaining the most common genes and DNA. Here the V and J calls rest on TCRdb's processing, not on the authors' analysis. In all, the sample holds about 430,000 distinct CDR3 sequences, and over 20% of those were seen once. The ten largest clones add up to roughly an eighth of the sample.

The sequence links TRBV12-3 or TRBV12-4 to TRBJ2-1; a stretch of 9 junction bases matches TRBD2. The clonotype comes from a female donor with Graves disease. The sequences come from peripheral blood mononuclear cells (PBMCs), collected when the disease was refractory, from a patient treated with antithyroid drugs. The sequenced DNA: TGTGCCAGCAGCTTAGCGGGGGTGGGACCCAATGAGCAGTTCTTC. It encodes CASSLAGVGPNEQFF.